This T cell receptor beta chain was identified during a study of T cells in Graves' hyperthyroidism and ophthalmopathy. The germline V gene encodes CDR1 SEHNR and CDR2 FQNEAQ (reference sequence). The CDR3 contains 15 residues. The V end was cut by 5 bases, the J end by 4 bases, with 18 bases between. Graves' hyperthyroidism showing no ophthalmopathy progression within 18 months was considered stable. A word on this clonotype: Antigen unknown.

The source material, RNA transcripts, was used to amplify TCR beta CDR3 regions. HTBI primers were the set used in a first-round RT-PCR of the TCR CDR3. TCRdb called the multiplex PCR reads again in MiXCR, with one record for every CDR3 protein. The data show under 700,000 distinct CDR3 sequences, roughly 46% seen once. General observations from the study: Within blood appeared most thyroid clonotypes that had expanded above 0.001.

The chain links TRBV7-9 to TRBJ2-7, with a possible D match to TRBD2 (6 bases). The origin of this receptor is a woman younger than 30 with Graves' hyperthyroidism. The sample was peripheral blood or thyroid tissue (not recorded which). The chain's CDR3 is CASSQATGTQYEQYF. DNA for the CDR3: TGTGCCAGCAGCCAAGCAACGGGGACTCAATACGAGCAGTACTTC.